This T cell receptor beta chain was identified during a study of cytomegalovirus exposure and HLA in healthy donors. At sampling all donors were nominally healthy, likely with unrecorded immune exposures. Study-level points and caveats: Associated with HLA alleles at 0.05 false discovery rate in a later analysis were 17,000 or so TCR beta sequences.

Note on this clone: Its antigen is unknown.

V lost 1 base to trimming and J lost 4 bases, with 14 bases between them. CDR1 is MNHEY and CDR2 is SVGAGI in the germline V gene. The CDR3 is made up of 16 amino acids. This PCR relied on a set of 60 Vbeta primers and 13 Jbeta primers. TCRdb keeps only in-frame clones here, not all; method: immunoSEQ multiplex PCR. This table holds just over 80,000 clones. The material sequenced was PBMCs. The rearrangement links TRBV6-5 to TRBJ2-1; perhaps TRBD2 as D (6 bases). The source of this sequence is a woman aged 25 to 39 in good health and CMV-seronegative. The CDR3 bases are TGTGCCAGCAGTTACTTGGCGGGGCTATCGTACAATGAGCAGTTCTTC. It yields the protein CASSYLAGLSYNEQFF.